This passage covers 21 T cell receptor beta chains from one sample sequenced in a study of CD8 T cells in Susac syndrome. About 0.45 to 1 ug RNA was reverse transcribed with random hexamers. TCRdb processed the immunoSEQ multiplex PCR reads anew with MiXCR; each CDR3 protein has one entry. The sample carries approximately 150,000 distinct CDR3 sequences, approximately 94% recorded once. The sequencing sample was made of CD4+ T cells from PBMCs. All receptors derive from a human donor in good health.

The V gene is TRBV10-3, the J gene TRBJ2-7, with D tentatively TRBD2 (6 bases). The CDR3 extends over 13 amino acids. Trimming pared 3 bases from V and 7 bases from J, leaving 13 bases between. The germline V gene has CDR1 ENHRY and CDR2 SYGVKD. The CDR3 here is CAISDFMGGEQYF. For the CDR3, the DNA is TGTGCCATCAGTGATTTTATGGGGGGAGAGCAGTACTTC.

The CDR3 spells CASSFLGELFF. CDR3 nucleotides: TGTGCCAGCAGTTTCCTCGGGGAGCTGTTTTTT. The gene calls are TRBV27 and TRBJ2-2; no definite D call. CDR1 and CDR2 (germline): MNHEY, SMNVEV (reference sequence). The CDR3 contains 11 residues. V gave up 3 bases and J gave up 7 bases, with 3 bases separating them.

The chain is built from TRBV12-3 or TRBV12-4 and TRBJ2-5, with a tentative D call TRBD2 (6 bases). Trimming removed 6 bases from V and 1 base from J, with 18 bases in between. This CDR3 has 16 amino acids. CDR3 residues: CASSQRRSGFQETQYF. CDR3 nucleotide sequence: TGTGCCAGCAGCCAAAGGCGTAGCGGCTTCCAAGAGACCCAGTACTTC.

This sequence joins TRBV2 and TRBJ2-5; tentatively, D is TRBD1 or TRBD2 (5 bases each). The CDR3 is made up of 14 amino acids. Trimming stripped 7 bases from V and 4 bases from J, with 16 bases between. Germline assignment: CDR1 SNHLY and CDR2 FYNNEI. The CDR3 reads CASKGPLAIETQYF. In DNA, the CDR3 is TGTGCCAGCAAGGGACCCCTCGCGATAGAGACCCAGTACTTC.

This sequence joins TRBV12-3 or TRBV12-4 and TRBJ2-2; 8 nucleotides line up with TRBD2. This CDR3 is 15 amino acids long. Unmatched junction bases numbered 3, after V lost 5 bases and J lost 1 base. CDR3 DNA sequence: TGTGCCAGCAGTGAGAGCGGGAGGAACACCGGGGAGCTGTTTTTT. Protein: CASSESGRNTGELFF.

The CDR3, as DNA: TGCAGTGCTGACTCTAGGAAGTATAGCACAGATACGCAGTATTTT. This sequence encodes CSADSRKYSTDTQYF. V is TRBV20-1 and J is TRBJ2-3; unclear D gene. Trimming took off 5 bases at V and 0 bases at J, with 15 bases between the two ends. Looked up from germline, CDR1 is DFQATT and CDR2 is SNEGSKA (reference sequence). CDR3 length: 15 amino acids.

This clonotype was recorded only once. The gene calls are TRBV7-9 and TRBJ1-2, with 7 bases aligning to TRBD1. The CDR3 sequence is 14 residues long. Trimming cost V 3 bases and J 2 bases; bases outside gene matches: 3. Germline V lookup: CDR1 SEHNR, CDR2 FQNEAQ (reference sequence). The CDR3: CASSFPGGNYGYTF. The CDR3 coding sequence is TGTGCCAGCAGCTTCCCAGGGGGGAACTATGGCTACACCTTC.

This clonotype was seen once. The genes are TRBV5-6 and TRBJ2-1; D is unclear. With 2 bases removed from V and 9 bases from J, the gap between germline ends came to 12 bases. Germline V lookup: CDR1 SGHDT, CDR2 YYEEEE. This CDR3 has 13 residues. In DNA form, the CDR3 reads TGTGCCAGCAGCTTAGTAGGTCATGGTGAGCAGTTCTTC. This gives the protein CASSLVGHGEQFF. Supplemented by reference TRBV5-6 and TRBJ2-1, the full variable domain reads DAGVTQSPTHLIKTRGQQVTLRCSPKSGHDTVSWYQQALGQGPQFIFQYYEEEERQRGNFPDRFSGHQFPNYSSELNVNALLLGDSALYLCASSLVGHGEQFFGPGTRLTVL.

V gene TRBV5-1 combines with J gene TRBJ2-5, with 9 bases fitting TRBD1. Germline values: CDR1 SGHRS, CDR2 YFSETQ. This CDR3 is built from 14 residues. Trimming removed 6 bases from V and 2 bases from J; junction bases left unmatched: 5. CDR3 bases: TGCGCCAGCACCGTACAGGGGGCTCAAGAGACCCAGTACTTC. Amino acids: CASTVQGAQETQYF.

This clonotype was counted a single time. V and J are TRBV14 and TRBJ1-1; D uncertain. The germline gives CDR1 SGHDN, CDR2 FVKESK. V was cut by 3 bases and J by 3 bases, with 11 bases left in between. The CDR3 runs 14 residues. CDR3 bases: TGTGCCAGCAGCCAGAACCACGCGGACACTGAAGCTTTCTTT. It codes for CASSQNHADTEAFF.

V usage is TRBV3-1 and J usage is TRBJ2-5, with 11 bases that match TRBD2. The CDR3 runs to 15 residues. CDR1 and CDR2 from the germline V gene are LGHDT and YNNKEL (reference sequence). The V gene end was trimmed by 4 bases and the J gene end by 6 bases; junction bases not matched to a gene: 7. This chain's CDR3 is CASSPIAGGQQTQYF. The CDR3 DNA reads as TGTGCCAGCAGCCCTATAGCGGGAGGGCAGCAGACCCAGTACTTC.

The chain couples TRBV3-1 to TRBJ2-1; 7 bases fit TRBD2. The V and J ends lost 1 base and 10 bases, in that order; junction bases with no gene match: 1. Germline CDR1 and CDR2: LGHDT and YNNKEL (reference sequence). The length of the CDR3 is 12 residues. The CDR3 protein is CASSQVGGEQFF. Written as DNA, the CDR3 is TGTGCCAGCAGCCAAGTGGGGGGGGAGCAGTTCTTC.

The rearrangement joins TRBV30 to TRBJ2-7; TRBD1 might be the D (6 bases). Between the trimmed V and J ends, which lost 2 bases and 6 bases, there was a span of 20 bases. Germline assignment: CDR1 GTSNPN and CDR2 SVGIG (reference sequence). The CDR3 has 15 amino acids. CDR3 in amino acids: CAWSPDHTGSSEQYF. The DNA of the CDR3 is TGTGCCTGGAGTCCCGATCATACAGGGAGTTCCGAGCAGTACTTC.

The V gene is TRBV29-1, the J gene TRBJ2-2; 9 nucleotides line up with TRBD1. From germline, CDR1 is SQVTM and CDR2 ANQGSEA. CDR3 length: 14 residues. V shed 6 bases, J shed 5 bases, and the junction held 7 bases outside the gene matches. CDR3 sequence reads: CSVKTGGSTGELFF. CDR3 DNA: TGCAGCGTAAAGACAGGGGGAAGTACCGGGGAGCTGTTTTTT.

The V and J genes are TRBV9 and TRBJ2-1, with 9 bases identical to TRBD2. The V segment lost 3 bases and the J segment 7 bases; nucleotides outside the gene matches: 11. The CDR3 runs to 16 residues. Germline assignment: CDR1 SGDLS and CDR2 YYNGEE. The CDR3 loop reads CASSAEGSGSLNEQFF. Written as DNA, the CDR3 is TGTGCCAGCAGCGCCGAGGGTAGCGGGAGTTTAAATGAGCAGTTCTTC.

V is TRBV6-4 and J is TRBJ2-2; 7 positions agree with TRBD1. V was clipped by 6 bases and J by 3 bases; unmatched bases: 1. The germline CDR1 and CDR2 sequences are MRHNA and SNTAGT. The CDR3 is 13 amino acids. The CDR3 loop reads CASRQGDTGELFF. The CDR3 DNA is TGTGCCAGCAGGCAGGGGGACACCGGGGAGCTGTTTTTT.

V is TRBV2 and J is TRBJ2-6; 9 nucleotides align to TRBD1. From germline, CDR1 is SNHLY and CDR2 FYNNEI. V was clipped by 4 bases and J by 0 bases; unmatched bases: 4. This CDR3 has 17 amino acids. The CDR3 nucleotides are TGTGCCAGCAGTGTAGGGACAGGGCGCTCTGGGGCCAACGTCCTGACTTTC. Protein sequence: CASSVGTGRSGANVLTF.

CDR3 in amino acids: CASSWQANTEAFF. DNA for the CDR3: TGTGCCAGCAGTTGGCAGGCGAACACTGAAGCTTTCTTT. The genes are TRBV6-5 and TRBJ1-1; D is undetermined. Germline loops: CDR1 MNHEY, CDR2 SVGAGI. The CDR3 consists of 13 residues. Trimming pared 4 bases from V and 1 base from J, leaving 7 bases between.

CDR3 nucleotide sequence: TGCGCCAGCACCATCGGATTACGACCCACTAGAATGAACACTGAAGCTTTCTTT. Its translation is CASTIGLRPTRMNTEAFF. The J gene is TRBJ1-1, the V gene TRBV5-1; D is ambiguous. The germline gives CDR1 SGHRS, CDR2 YFSETQ. Trimming left V 6 bases short and J 0 bases short, with 24 bases between. The CDR3 length is 18 residues.

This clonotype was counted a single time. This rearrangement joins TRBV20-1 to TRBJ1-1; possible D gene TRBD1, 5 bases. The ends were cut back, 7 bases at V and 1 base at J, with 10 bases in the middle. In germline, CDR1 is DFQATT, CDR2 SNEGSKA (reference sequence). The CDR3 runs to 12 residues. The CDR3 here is CSVLGANTEAFF. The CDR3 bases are TGCAGTGTTTTAGGGGCGAACACTGAAGCTTTCTTT.

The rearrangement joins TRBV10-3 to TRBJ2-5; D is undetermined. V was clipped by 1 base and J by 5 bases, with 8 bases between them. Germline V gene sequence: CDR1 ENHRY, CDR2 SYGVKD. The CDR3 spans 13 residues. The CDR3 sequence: CAISEWVGETQYF. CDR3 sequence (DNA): TGTGCCATCAGTGAGTGGGTCGGGGAGACCCAGTACTTC.